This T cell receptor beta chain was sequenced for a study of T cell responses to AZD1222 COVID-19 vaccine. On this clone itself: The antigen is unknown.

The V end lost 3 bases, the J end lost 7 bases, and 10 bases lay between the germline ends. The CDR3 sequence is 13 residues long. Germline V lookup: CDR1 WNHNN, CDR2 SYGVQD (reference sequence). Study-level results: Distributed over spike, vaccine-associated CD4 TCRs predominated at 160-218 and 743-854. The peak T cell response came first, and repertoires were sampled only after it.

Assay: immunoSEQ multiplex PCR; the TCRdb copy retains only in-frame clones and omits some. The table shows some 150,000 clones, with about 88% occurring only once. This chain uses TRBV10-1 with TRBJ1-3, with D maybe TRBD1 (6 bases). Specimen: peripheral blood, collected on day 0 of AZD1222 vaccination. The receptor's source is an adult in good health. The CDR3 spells CASSDNRANTIYF. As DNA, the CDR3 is TGCGCCAGCAGTGACAACAGGGCGAACACCATATATTTT.